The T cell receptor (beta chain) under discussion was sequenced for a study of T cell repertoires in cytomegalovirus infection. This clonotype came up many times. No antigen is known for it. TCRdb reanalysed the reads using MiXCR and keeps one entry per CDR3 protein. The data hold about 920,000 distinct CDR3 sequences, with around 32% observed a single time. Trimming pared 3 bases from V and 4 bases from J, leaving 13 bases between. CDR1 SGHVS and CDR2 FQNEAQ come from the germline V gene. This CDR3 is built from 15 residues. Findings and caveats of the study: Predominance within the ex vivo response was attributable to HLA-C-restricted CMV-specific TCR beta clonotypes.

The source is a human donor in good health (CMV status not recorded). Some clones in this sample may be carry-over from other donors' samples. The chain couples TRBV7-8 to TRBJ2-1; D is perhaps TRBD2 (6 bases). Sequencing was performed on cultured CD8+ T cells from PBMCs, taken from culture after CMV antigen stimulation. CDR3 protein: CASSFVGGPYNEQFF. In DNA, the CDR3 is TGTGCCAGCAGCTTTGTGGGGGGTCCATACAATGAGCAGTTCTTC.